This T cell receptor (beta chain) was recorded in a study of control samples from healthy donors and cancer patients. The V gene lost 3 bases and the J gene lost 6 bases, with 11 bases spanning the gap. The CDR3 sequence is 13 residues long. CDR1 and CDR2 (germline): SGDLS, YYNGEE. Repertoires were generated with immunoSEQ multiplex PCR, while TCRdb's copy carries only in-frame clones and drops some. The sample shows about 170,000 clones, around nine tenths of them seen only once. The chain carries TRBV9 and TRBJ2-3; D gene uncertain. Sequencing was carried out using blood. The source is a man in his thirties or forties in good health. The CDR3 loop is CASSAGFKDTQYF. The CDR3 DNA follows: TGTGCCAGCAGCGCCGGGTTCAAGGATACGCAGTATTTT.